The 27 T cell receptor beta chains in this list originate from one sample, sequenced in a study of T cells in Graves' hyperthyroidism and ophthalmopathy. RNA transcripts gave rise to amplified TCR beta CDR3 regions. Primed by the HTBI set, a first-round RT-PCR was run on the TCR CDR3. TCRdb re-called the multiplex PCR reads through MiXCR, storing one row per CDR3 protein. The sample carries some 510,000 distinct CDR3 sequences, 20% to 25% recorded once. Specimen: blood. The receptors shown here come from a man in his late teens or twenties with Graves' hyperthyroidism.

This sequence joins TRBV20-1 and TRBJ2-5; D is unresolved. This CDR3 has 12 amino acids. Germline V gene data show CDR1 as DFQATT and CDR2 as SNEGSKA (reference sequence). V dropped 0 bases and J dropped 5 bases, with 7 bases sitting between them. CDR3 sequence (DNA): TGCAGTGCTAGAGATATTCGGGAGACCCAGTACTTC. Translated, it gives CSARDIRETQYF.

As for this clonotype: It may be a read error: a sequence one base away is much more abundant. The V and J genes are TRBV15 and TRBJ1-1; TRBD1 might be the D (5 bases). CDR1 is LNHNV, CDR2 YYDKDF, per germline (reference sequence). There are 16 residues in the CDR3. The V end was cut by 0 bases, the J end by 6 bases, with 17 bases between. CDR3 bases: TGTGCCACCAGCAGAGATACGATGGGACCATACCCTGAAGCTTTCTTT. Translating gives CATSRDTMGPYPEAFF.

Concerning this clonotype itself: Because the CDR3 is missing its conserved closing phenylalanine or tryptophan, this is likely a read error. J is TRBJ1-5 and V is TRBV2; TRBD1 aligns across 9 bases. The germline V gene encodes CDR1 SNHLY and CDR2 FYNNEI. The V and J ends lost 8 bases and 0 bases, in that order; junction bases with no gene match: 2. CDR3 length: 14 residues. Here the CDR3 DNA reads TGTGCCAGCCAGGGACAGGGTAGCAATCAGCCCCAGCATTAT. It specifies CASQGQGSNQPQHY.

This chain links TRBV28 with TRBJ2-7; D perhaps matches TRBD2 (7 bases). The V end lost 6 bases, the J end lost 6 bases, and 21 bases lay between the germline ends. The CDR3 consists of 15 residues. Germline lookup yields CDR1 MDHEN and CDR2 SYDVKM. CDR3 nucleotide sequence: TGTGCCAGCAGACCTAGCGGAGGGGGATTCTTCGAGCAGTACTTC. Translated: CASRPSGGGFFEQYF.

This clonotype was counted at least ten times. The rearrangement links TRBV12-3 or TRBV12-4 to TRBJ1-2; tentative D call: TRBD1 (5 bases). The CDR3 loop spans 13 amino acids. Trimming took off 3 bases at V and 4 bases at J, with 9 bases between the two ends. The CDR3 DNA follows: TGTGCCAGCAGTTTTGGGGCGGCCTATGGCTACACCTTC. The encoded protein is CASSFGAAYGYTF.

This clonotype was seen many times. The chain recombines TRBV24-1 with TRBJ2-7; D might be TRBD1 (6 bases). The CDR3 is 12 residues long. V lost 4 bases, J lost 7 bases, and 10 bases lay in between. CDR1 is KGHDR, CDR2 SFDVKD, per germline. CDR3: CATSETDREQYF. Here the CDR3 DNA reads TGTGCCACCAGTGAGACCGACAGGGAGCAGTACTTC.

The chain joins TRBV2 to TRBJ2-2; D not resolved. There are 16 residues in the CDR3. Germline CDR1 is SNHLY and CDR2 is FYNNEI. The V and J ends lost 6 bases and 1 base respectively, with 15 bases between them. In DNA form, the CDR3 reads TGTGCCAGCAGAAAACGTAGGCAGCTGAACACCGGGGAGCTGTTTTTT. Translated, it gives CASRKRRQLNTGELFF.

This clonotype was recorded at least ten times. The chain carries TRBV6-1 and TRBJ1-1, with no clear D. The CDR3 length is 14 residues. CDR1 and CDR2 (germline): MNHNS, SASEGT. Trimming removed 4 bases at V and 3 bases at J, with 12 bases between. Here the CDR3 reads CASSGARGHTEAFF. For the CDR3, the DNA is TGTGCCAGCAGTGGGGCCCGTGGCCACACTGAAGCTTTCTTT.

This clonotype has a count of ten or more. V gene TRBV27 combines with J gene TRBJ1-2, with TRBD1 matching over 8 bases. J lost 3 bases, V lost 4 bases, and 7 bases had no gene match. This CDR3 has 15 residues. From germline, CDR1 is MNHEY and CDR2 SMNVEV (reference sequence). The CDR3 reads CASSSWQGADYGYTF. The CDR3 region has the DNA TGTGCCAGCAGTTCTTGGCAGGGGGCAGACTATGGCTACACCTTC.

The chain joins TRBV20-1 to TRBJ2-6; 11 bases match TRBD2. The CDR3 spans 16 residues. Losses at the gene ends were 3 bases for V and 0 bases for J; bases not matched to a gene: 1. Germline CDR1 and CDR2: DFQATT and SNEGSKA (reference sequence). CDR3 sequence (DNA): TGCAGTGCTAGGGGACTAGCGGACTCTGGGGCCAACGTCCTGACTTTC. Protein: CSARGLADSGANVLTF.

Many counts were recorded for this clonotype. This chain joins TRBV19 and TRBJ2-7; D could derive from TRBD1 or TRBD2 (6 bases each). The CDR3 totals 16 residues. Germline loops: CDR1 LNHDA, CDR2 SQIVND (reference sequence). The V end was cut by 4 bases, the J end by 0 bases, with 16 bases between. CDR3 amino acids: CASSTQGRTGSYEQYF. CDR3 sequence (DNA): TGTGCCAGTAGTACCCAGGGGAGGACCGGCTCCTACGAGCAGTACTTC.

This clonotype was detected a few times. The chain joins TRBV2 to TRBJ2-7; 7 bases match TRBD1. The ends lost 4 bases at V and 0 bases at J; junction bases unmatched: 3. The length of the CDR3 is 14 residues. The germline V gene encodes CDR1 SNHLY and CDR2 FYNNEI. CDR3 nucleotide sequence: TGTGCCAGCAGTGTTAACAGGGGCTCCTACGAGCAGTACTTC. This sequence encodes CASSVNRGSYEQYF.

At least ten counts were recorded for this clonotype. This sequence joins TRBV12-3 or TRBV12-4 and TRBJ1-3, with D possibly matching TRBD1 (6 bases). Trimming left V 6 bases short and J 2 bases short, with 11 bases between. CDR3 length: 14 residues. CDR3 DNA sequence: TGTGCCAGCAGGGGGGCAGGGCCTGGAAACACCATATATTTT. It translates to CASRGAGPGNTIYF.

In this sample, this clonotype turned up many times. The chain carries TRBV15 and TRBJ2-7; 9 nucleotides match TRBD1. CDR1 and CDR2 (germline): LNHNV, YYDKDF (reference sequence). Trimming cost V 5 bases and J 3 bases; bases outside gene matches: 5. The CDR3 has 14 residues. The CDR3 sequence: CATSLGTGSYEQYF. Written as DNA, the CDR3 is TGTGCCACCAGCCTCGGGACAGGGAGCTACGAGCAGTACTTC.

This clonotype was recorded many times. V and J are TRBV28 and TRBJ1-2; D is possibly TRBD1 (5 bases). This CDR3 spans 12 amino acids. V was shortened by 8 bases and J by 3 bases, with 10 bases between the two germline ends. Germline V gene sequence: CDR1 MDHEN, CDR2 SYDVKM. CDR3 bases: TGTGCCAGCGGTCTGGGGGACTATGGCTACACCTTC. Encoded protein: CASGLGDYGYTF.

In this sample, this clonotype turned up many times. The chain recombines TRBV20-1 with TRBJ2-7, with a weak D call TRBD2 (5 bases). Germline-derived CDR1 and CDR2 are DFQATT and SNEGSKA (reference sequence). The germline V and J ends were trimmed by 0 bases and 6 bases, with 15 bases remaining between them. The CDR3 runs 14 residues. DNA of the CDR3: TGCAGTGCTAGAGACCTACTAGTAACTCCCGAGCAGTACTTC. Translation: CSARDLLVTPEQYF.

The chain joins TRBV24-1 to TRBJ1-2; D remains ambiguous. This CDR3 has 14 amino acids. Trimming pared 4 bases from V and 2 bases from J, leaving 10 bases between. Germline lookup yields CDR1 KGHDR and CDR2 SFDVKD. In DNA form, the CDR3 reads TGTGCCACCAGTGACCGCGACGGGAACTATGGCTACACCTTC. Residues: CATSDRDGNYGYTF.

This clonotype turned up a few times. This chain links TRBV2 with TRBJ2-7; D gene uncertain. CDR3 size: 15 residues. The ends were cut back, 5 bases at V and 4 bases at J, with 18 bases in the middle. From germline, CDR1 is SNHLY and CDR2 FYNNEI. The CDR3 DNA reads as TGTGCCAGCAGTAAGACCTCTCAAATATCATACGAGCAGTACTTC. This encodes CASSKTSQISYEQYF.

This clonotype appeared many times. The chain has TRBV12-3 or TRBV12-4 and TRBJ1-1, with 7 bases fitting TRBD1. Losses at the gene ends were 4 bases for V and 1 base for J; bases not matched to a gene: 3. The CDR3 runs to 14 residues. In DNA, the CDR3 is TGTGCCAGCAGTTCCAGGGACAGGAACACTGAAGCTTTCTTT. This sequence encodes CASSSRDRNTEAFF.

The chain carries TRBV9 and TRBJ1-3, with a possible D match to TRBD1 (5 bases). CDR1 and CDR2 from the germline V gene are SGDLS and YYNGEE. There are 14 residues in the CDR3. The V end lost 0 bases, the J end lost 4 bases, and 8 bases lay between the germline ends. This chain's CDR3 is CASSVGGYGNTIYF. In DNA, the CDR3 is TGTGCCAGCAGCGTAGGGGGGTACGGAAACACCATATATTTT.

The chain employs TRBV11-2 and TRBJ1-1; D is possibly TRBD1 (5 bases). The CDR3 has 13 amino acids. V was pared by 5 bases and J by 3 bases, with 10 bases between. Germline values: CDR1 SGHAT, CDR2 FQNNGV. The CDR3: CASSTTGDTEAFF. As DNA, the CDR3 is TGTGCCAGCAGCACAACAGGTGACACTGAAGCTTTCTTT.

Ten or more counts support this clonotype. The chain uses TRBV5-1 and TRBJ2-2; D not certain. This CDR3 is built from 15 residues. Germline CDR1 reads SGHRS; CDR2 reads YFSETQ. The ends were cut back, 1 base at V and 1 base at J, with 8 bases in the middle. This CDR3 reads CASSLISKNTGELFF. The CDR3, as DNA: TGCGCCAGCAGCTTGATTAGCAAGAACACCGGGGAGCTGTTTTTT. The variable domain in full, with the rest retrieved from reference TRBV5-1 and TRBJ2-2, is KAGVTQTPRYLIKTRGQQVTLSCSPISGHRSVSWYQQTPGQGLQFLFEYFSETQRNKGNFPGRFSGRQFSNSRSEMNVSTLELGDSALYLCASSLISKNTGELFFGEGSRLTVL.

This clonotype was detected many times. The chain is built from TRBV6-1 and TRBJ2-7; D might be TRBD1 or TRBD2, each matching 5 bases. There are 15 residues in the CDR3. Per germline, CDR1 MNHNS and CDR2 SASEGT. Trimming removed 4 bases from V and 2 bases from J, with 15 bases in between. The CDR3 DNA follows: TGTGCCAGCAGTGGTTCCGGGACGGGTACCTACGAGCAGTACTTC. Translated, it gives CASSGSGTGTYEQYF.

This clonotype was seen at least ten times. The rearrangement uses TRBV20-1 and TRBJ2-7, with D tentatively TRBD2 (6 bases). In germline, CDR1 is DFQATT, CDR2 SNEGSKA (reference sequence). This CDR3 comprises 15 residues. V lost 0 bases and J 7 bases, leaving 19 bases between the germline ends. The CDR3 spells CSARESVWVAGEQYF. Here the CDR3 DNA reads TGCAGTGCTAGAGAGAGTGTCTGGGTGGCGGGAGAGCAGTACTTC.

This clonotype has just a few counts. The chain has TRBV2 and TRBJ2-2, with D perhaps being TRBD1 or TRBD2 (5 bases each). Trimming removed 3 bases from V and 7 bases from J, with 9 bases in between. The CDR3 loop spans 13 amino acids. The germline V gene encodes CDR1 SNHLY and CDR2 FYNNEI. CDR3 bases: TGTGCCAGCAGTGAGGGGGTCCTCGGGGAGCTGTTTTTT. Translation gives CASSEGVLGELFF. Full variable domain (outside the CDR3, taken from reference TRBV2 and TRBJ2-2): EPEVTQTPSHQVTQMGQEVILRCVPISNHLYFYWYRQILGQKVEFLVSFYNNEISEKSEIFDDQFSVERPDGSNFTLKIRSTKLEDSAMYFCASSEGVLGELFFGEGSRLTVL.

This clonotype was picked up many times. The chain is built from TRBV6-5 and TRBJ1-2; 7 bases line up with TRBD1. In germline, CDR1 is MNHEY, CDR2 SVGAGI. This CDR3 contains 15 residues. With V trimmed by 2 bases and J by 0 bases, 3 bases remained unmatched. The CDR3 nucleotides read TGTGCCAGCAGTTACCCCGGGACAGCTAACTATGGCTACACCTTC. This translates into CASSYPGTANYGYTF.

This clonotype was counted many times. The V call is TRBV12-3 or TRBV12-4, the J call TRBJ2-7; D gene unclear. This CDR3 region has 14 residues. V shed 0 bases and J shed 6 bases, with 12 bases lying between them. The CDR3 DNA sequence: TGTGCCAGCAGTTTAGCGGGCCCAAGAAGCGAGCAGTACTTC. Translation: CASSLAGPRSEQYF.